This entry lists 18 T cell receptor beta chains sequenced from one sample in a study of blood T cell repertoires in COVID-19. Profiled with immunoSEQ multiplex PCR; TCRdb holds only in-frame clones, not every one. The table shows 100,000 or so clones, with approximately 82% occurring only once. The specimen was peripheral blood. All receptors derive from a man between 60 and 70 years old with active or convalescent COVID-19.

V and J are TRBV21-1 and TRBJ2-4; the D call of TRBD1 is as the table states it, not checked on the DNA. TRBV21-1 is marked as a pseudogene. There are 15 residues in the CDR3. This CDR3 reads CASSIYKKWWPYRYF. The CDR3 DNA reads TGTGCCAGCAGCATTTATAAGAAATGGTGGCCGTATCGATACTTC.

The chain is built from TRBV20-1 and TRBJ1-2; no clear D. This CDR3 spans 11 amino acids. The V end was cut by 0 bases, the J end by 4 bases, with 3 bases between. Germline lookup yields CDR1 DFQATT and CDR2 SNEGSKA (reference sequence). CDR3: CSARDSYGYTF. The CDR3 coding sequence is TGCAGTGCTAGAGACAGCTATGGCTACACCTTC.

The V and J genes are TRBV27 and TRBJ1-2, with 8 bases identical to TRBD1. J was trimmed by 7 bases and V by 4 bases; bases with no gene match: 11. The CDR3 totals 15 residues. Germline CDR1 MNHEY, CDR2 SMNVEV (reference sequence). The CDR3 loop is CASSSPGRGRGGYTF. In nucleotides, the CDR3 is TGTGCCAGCAGTTCACCTGGCAGGGGGCGGGGTGGCTACACCTTC.

The CDR3 DNA reads TGTGCCAGCAGCTCATCCGGGACAGGGAAGAACACTGAAGCTTTCTTT. Translation: CASSSSGTGKNTEAFF. The chain is built from TRBV5-4 and TRBJ1-1; TRBD1 aligns across 9 bases. Looked up from germline, CDR1 is SGHNT and CDR2 is YYREEE (reference sequence). With V trimmed by 3 bases and J by 1 base, 7 bases remained unmatched. The CDR3 is 16 amino acids.

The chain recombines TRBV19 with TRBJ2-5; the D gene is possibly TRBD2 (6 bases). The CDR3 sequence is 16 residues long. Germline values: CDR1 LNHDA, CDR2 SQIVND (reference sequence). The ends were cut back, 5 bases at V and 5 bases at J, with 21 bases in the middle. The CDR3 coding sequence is TGTGCCAGTAGTGTAGGGACTGCCGTATGGAGGGAGACCCAGTACTTC. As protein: CASSVGTAVWRETQYF.

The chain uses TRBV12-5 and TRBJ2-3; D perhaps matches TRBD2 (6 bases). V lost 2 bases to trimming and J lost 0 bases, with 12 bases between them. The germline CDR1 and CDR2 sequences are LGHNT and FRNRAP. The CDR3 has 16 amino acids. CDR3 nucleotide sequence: TGTGCTAGTGGTTTGCCGTCCGGGACTAGCACAGATACGCAGTATTTT. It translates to CASGLPSGTSTDTQYF.

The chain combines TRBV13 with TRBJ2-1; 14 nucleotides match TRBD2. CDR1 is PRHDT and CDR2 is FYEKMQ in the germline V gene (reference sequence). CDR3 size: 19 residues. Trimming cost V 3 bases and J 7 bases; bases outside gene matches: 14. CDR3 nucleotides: TGTGCCAGCAGCTTGGGACTAGCGGGAGTCAGTCTTTTCGGGAATGAGCAGTTCTTC. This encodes CASSLGLAGVSLFGNEQFF.

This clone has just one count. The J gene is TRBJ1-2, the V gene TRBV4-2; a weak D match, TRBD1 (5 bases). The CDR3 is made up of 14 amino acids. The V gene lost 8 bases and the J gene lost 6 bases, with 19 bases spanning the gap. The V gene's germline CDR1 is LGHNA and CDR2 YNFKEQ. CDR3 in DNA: TGTGCCAGCGCCGCCGAGAGTGGGGCGGATGGCTACACCTTC. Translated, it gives CASAAESGADGYTF.

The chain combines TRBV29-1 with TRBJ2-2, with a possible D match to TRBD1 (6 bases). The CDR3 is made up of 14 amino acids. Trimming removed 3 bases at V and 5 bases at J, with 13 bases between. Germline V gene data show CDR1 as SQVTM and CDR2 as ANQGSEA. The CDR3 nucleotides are TGCAGCGTTGATGTAGCAGGGGTGACCGGGGAGCTGTTTTTT. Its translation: CSVDVAGVTGELFF.

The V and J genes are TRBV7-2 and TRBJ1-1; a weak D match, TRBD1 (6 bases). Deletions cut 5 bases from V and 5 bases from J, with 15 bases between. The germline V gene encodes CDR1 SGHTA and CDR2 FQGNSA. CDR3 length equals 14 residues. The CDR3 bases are TGTGCCAGCAGCCCTAGACGAACAGGGACTGAAGCTTTCTTT. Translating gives CASSPRRTGTEAFF. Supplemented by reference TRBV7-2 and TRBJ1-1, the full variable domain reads GAGVSQSPSNKVTEKGKDVELRCDPISGHTALYWYRQSLGQGLEFLIYFQGNSAPDKSGLPSDRFSAERTGGSVSTLTIQRTQQEDSAVYLCASSPRRTGTEAFFGQGTRLTVV.

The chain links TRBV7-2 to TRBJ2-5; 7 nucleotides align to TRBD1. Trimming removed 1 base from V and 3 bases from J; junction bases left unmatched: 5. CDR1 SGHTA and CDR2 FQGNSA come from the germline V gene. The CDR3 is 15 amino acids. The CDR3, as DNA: TGTGCCAGCAGCTTAGAGGGCACAGGGGAAGAGACCCAGTACTTC. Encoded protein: CASSLEGTGEETQYF.

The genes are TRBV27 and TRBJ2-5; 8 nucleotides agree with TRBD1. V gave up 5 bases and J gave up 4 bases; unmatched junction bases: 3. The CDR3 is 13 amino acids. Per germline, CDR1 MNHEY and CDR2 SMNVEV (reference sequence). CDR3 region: CASSPGTGETQYF. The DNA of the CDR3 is TGTGCCAGCAGTCCAGGGACAGGAGAGACCCAGTACTTC.

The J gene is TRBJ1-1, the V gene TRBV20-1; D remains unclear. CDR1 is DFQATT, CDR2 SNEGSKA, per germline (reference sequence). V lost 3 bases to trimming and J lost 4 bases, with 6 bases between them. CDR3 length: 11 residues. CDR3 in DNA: TGCAGTGCTAGTCCGGGCACTGAAGCTTTCTTT. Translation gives CSASPGTEAFF.

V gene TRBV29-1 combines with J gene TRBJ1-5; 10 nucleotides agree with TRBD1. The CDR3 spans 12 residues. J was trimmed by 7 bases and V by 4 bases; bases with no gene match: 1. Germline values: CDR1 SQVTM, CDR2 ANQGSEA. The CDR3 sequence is CSVGDRGQPQHF. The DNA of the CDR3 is TGCAGCGTTGGGGACAGGGGACAGCCCCAGCATTTT.

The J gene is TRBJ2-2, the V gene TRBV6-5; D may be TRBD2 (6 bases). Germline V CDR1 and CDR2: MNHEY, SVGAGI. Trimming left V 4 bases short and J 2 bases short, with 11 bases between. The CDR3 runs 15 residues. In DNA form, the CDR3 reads TGTGCCAGCAGTTCCGGGACTTCCAACACCGGGGAGCTGTTTTTT. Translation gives CASSSGTSNTGELFF.

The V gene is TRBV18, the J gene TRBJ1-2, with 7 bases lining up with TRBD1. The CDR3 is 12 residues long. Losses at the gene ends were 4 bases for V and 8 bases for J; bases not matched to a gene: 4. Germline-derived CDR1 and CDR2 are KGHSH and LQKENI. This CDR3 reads CASSQNRGGYTF. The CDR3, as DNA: TGTGCCAGCTCACAGAACAGGGGCGGCTACACCTTC.

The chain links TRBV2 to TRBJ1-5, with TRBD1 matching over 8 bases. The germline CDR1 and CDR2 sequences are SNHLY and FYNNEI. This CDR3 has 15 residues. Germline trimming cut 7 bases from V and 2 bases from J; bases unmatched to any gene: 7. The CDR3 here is CASKEGQAGNQPQHF. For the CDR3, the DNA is TGTGCCAGCAAAGAGGGACAGGCCGGCAATCAGCCCCAGCATTTT.

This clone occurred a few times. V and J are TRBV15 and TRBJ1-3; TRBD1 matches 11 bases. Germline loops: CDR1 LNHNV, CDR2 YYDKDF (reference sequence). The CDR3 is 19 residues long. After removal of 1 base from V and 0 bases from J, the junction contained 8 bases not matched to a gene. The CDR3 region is CATSRGDRGIGHSGNTIYF. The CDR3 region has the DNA TGTGCCACCAGCAGAGGGGACAGGGGGATAGGGCACTCTGGAAACACCATATATTTT.